This TCR beta chain derives from a study of tumor-infiltrating lymphocytes in localized non-small cell lung cancer. Broader study findings: Only some patients had TCR sequencing, depending on available tissue.

The length of the CDR3 is 18 residues. With 4 bases removed from V and 6 bases from J, the gap between germline ends came to 25 bases. Germline V gene lookup returns CDR1 LGHNA and CDR2 YNFKEQ. Sequencing was performed with immunoSEQ multiplex PCR; in TCRdb, only in-frame clones are kept and a portion is missing. The repertoire holds 15,000 to 20,000 clones, with 73% as singletons. Regarding this clone: The antigen remains undetermined.

V usage is TRBV4-2 and J usage is TRBJ2-1; possibly TRBD2 for D (7 bases). The sequencing sample was made of lung tumor tissue. This TCR derives from a human donor with non-small cell lung cancer. In DNA, the CDR3 is TGTGCCAGCAGCCCAAGTCAGGCCGGTGGGGGGGCCCCCAATGAGCAGTTCTTC. Amino acids: CASSPSQAGGGAPNEQFF.